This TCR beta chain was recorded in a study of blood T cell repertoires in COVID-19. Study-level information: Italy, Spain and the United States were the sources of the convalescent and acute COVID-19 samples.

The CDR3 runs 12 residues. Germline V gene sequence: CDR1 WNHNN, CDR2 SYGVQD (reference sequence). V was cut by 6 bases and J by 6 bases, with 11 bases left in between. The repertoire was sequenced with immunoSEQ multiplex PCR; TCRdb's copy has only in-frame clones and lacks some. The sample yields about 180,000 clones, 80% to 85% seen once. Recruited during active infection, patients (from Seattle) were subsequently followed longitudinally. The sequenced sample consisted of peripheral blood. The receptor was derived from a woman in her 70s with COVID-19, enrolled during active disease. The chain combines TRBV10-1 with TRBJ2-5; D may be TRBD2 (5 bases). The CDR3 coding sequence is TGCGCCAGCAGGATCCGGAGGAAGACCCAGTACTTC. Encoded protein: CASRIRRKTQYF.